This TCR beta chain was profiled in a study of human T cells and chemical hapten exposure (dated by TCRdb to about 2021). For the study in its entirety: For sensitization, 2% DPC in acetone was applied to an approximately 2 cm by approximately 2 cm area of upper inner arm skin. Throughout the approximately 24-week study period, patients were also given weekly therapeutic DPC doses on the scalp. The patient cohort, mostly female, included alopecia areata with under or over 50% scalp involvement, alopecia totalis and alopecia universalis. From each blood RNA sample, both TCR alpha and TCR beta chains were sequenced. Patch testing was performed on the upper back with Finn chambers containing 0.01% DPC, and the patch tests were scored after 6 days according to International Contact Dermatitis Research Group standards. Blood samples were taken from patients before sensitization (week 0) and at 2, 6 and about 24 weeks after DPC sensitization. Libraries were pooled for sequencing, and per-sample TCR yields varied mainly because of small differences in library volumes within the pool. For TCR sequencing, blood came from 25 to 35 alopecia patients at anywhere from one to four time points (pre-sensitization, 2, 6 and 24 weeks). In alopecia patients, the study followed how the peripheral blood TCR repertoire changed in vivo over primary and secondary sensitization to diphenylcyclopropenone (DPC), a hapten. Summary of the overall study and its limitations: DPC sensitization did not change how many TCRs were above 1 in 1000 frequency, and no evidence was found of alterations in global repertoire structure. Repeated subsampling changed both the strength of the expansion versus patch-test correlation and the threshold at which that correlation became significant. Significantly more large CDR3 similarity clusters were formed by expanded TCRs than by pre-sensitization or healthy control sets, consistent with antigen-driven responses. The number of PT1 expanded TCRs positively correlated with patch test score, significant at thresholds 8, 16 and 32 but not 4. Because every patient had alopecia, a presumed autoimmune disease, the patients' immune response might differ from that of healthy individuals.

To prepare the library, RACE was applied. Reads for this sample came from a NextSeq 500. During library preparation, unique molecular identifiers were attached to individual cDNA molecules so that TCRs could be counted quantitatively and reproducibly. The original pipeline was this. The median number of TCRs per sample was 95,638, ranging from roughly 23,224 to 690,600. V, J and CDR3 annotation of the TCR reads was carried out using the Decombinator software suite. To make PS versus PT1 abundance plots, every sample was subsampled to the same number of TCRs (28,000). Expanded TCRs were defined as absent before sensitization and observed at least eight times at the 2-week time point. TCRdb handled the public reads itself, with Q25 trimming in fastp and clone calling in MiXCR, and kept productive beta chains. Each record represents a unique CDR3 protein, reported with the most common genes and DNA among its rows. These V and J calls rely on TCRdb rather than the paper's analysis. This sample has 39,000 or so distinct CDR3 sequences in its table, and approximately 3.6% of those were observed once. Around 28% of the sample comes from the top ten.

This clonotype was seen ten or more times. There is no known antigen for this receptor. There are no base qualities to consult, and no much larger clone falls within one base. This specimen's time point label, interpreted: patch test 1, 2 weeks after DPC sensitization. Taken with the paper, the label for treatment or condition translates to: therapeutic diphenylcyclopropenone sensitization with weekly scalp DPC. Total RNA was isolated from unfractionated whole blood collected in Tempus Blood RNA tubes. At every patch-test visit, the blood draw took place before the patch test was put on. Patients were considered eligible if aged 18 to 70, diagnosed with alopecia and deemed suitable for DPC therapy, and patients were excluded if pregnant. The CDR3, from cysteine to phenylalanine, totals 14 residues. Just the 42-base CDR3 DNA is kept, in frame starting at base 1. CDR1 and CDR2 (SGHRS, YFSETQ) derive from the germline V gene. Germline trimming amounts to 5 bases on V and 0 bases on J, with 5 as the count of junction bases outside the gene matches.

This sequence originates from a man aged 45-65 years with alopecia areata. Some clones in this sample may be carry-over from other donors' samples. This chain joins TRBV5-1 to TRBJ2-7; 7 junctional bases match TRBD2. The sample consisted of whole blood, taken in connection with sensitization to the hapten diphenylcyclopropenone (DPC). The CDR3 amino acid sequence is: CASRDLAASYEQYF. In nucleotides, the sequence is TGCGCCAGCAGAGACCTAGCGGCCTCCTACGAGCAGTACTTC.